This section outlines one T cell receptor beta chain sequence together with its context. This CDR3 spans 14 amino acids. J was trimmed by 2 bases and V by 8 bases; bases with no gene match: 5. Germline CDR1 SGHNT, CDR2 YENEEA. The sample originates from a study of blood T cell repertoires in COVID-19. Study-wide background: COVID-19 samples, acute and convalescent, were from the United States, Italy and Spain. T cells, B-cell-depleted T cells, or PBMCs provided the cDNA or gDNA that served as material.

TCRdb keeps only in-frame clones here, not all; method: immunoSEQ multiplex PCR. Among under 300,000 clones listed, 89% were seen once. The sample was peripheral blood. The V and J genes are TRBV11-3 and TRBJ2-7; 11 nucleotides agree with TRBD2. This receptor was taken from a woman aged 40 to 49 who had recovered from COVID-19. CDR3 DNA: TGTGCCAGCTCGACTAGCGGGGATGCCTACGAGCAGTACTTC. Residues: CASSTSGDAYEQYF.